Following are 15 T cell receptor beta chains from one sample sequenced in a study of blood T cell repertoires in COVID-19. Generated by immunoSEQ multiplex PCR, the TCRdb table keeps only in-frame clones and is missing some. The sample has around 270,000 clones, roughly nine tenths seen once. Sequencing was performed on peripheral blood. These receptors came from a middle-aged man who had recovered from COVID-19.

V gene TRBV5-6 combines with J gene TRBJ1-5; possibly TRBD1 for D (6 bases). CDR1 and CDR2 from the germline V gene are SGHDT and YYEEEE. The CDR3 totals 15 residues. Trimming shortened V by 4 bases and J by 4 bases, and 15 bases separated the two germline ends. CDR3 nucleotides: TGTGCCAGCAGCCCCGCCGGTCAGGGGAATCAGCCCCAGCATTTT. This codes for CASSPAGQGNQPQHF.

The chain couples TRBV10-3 to TRBJ2-2; tentative D call: TRBD1 (6 bases). Germline V lookup: CDR1 ENHRY, CDR2 SYGVKD. Trimming left V 4 bases short and J 13 bases short, with 16 bases between. The CDR3 runs 13 residues. The CDR3 sequence is CAISGVHRVWLFF. CDR3 sequence (DNA): TGTGCCATCAGTGGGGTACACAGGGTTTGGCTGTTTTTT.

The chain has TRBV2 and TRBJ2-2; D gene ambiguous. The V gene lost 5 bases and the J gene lost 1 base, with 8 bases spanning the gap. The CDR3 covers 14 residues. Germline V gives CDR1 SNHLY, CDR2 FYNNEI. CDR3 in amino acids: CASSLGGNTGELFF. The CDR3 region has the DNA TGTGCCAGCAGTCTAGGTGGGAACACCGGGGAGCTGTTTTTT.

The chain recombines TRBV5-1 with TRBJ2-1; TRBD2 matches 8 bases. CDR1 and CDR2 (germline): SGHRS, YFSETQ. V was pared by 0 bases and J by 0 bases, with 5 bases of the junction left unmatched. This CDR3 contains 17 residues. The CDR3 here is CASSLGLAGRSYNEQFF. The CDR3 nucleotides read TGCGCCAGCAGCTTGGGGTTAGCGGGACGCTCCTACAATGAGCAGTTCTTC.

This rearrangement joins TRBV9 to TRBJ1-6; TRBD1 might be the D (5 bases). With 4 bases removed from V and 5 bases from J, the gap between germline ends came to 13 bases. This CDR3 has 15 residues. Germline loops: CDR1 SGDLS, CDR2 YYNGEE. CDR3 protein: CASSPAGGDNSPLHF. The DNA for the CDR3 is TGTGCCAGCAGCCCCGCGGGGGGAGATAATTCACCCCTCCACTTT.

The chain uses TRBV12-3 or TRBV12-4 and TRBJ1-1, with a possible D match to TRBD1 (6 bases). This CDR3 has 13 amino acids. V dropped 5 bases and J dropped 2 bases, with 9 bases sitting between them. The DNA of the CDR3 is TGTGCCAGCAGTCGACAGGACAACACTGAAGCTTTCTTT. This gives the protein CASSRQDNTEAFF.

V usage is TRBV2 and J usage is TRBJ2-1; the match to TRBD2 covers 8 bases. The CDR3 extends over 15 amino acids. The germline CDR1 and CDR2 sequences are SNHLY and FYNNEI. Trimming took 5 bases from V and 7 from J; bases not matched to a gene: 10. The CDR3 here is CASSPLAGGPNEQFF. CDR3 in DNA: TGTGCCAGCAGTCCTCTGGCGGGAGGCCCTAATGAGCAGTTCTTC.

The chain links TRBV10-3 to TRBJ2-2, with a weak D call TRBD2 (6 bases). The ends were cut back, 7 bases at V and 3 bases at J, with 12 bases in the middle. The germline CDR1 and CDR2 sequences are ENHRY and SYGVKD. The length of the CDR3 is 14 residues. The CDR3 DNA is TGTGCCATCACCTCACTAGCAGACACCGGGGAGCTGTTTTTT. It specifies CAITSLADTGELFF.

V usage is TRBV21-1 and J usage is TRBJ2-7; the table's D call of TRBD2 was not tested on the DNA. TRBV21-1 is a documented pseudogene. The CDR3 sequence is 17 residues long. The DNA of the CDR3 is TGTGCCAGCAGTCCTGAGACTATCCAAAACAACTTCTACGAGCAGTACTTC. Protein sequence: CASSPETIQNNFYEQYF.

The V gene is TRBV10-3, the J gene TRBJ1-3; a weak D match, TRBD1 (6 bases). The germline V gene encodes CDR1 ENHRY and CDR2 SYGVKD. Trimming took off 11 bases at V and 0 bases at J, with 14 bases between the two ends. This CDR3 comprises 14 residues. The CDR3 reads CAVSQGRSGNTIYF. CDR3 bases: TGTGCCGTATCTCAGGGGCGCTCTGGAAACACCATATATTTT.

The V gene is TRBV1, the J gene TRBJ2-3; the DNA was not compared with TRBD1, the D call given in the table. TRBV1 is a known pseudogene. CDR3 length: 17 residues. The CDR3 bases are TGCACCAGCAGTCACCGGGACAGGGCCAAGCGCGGAGATACGCAGTATTTT. Translation: CTSSHRDRAKRGDTQYF.

This clone appeared once. The chain uses TRBV10-3 and TRBJ1-1; 8 bases agree with TRBD1. The CDR3 runs to 18 residues. The germline gives CDR1 ENHRY, CDR2 SYGVKD. V gave up 4 bases and J gave up 0 bases; unmatched junction bases: 13. CDR3 DNA: TGTGCCATCAGTGGCCGCCCGGGACAGGCGATCATGAACACTGAAGCTTTCTTT. Protein: CAISGRPGQAIMNTEAFF.

This sequence joins TRBV2 and TRBJ2-2, with a possible D match to TRBD1 (7 bases). Germline loops: CDR1 SNHLY, CDR2 FYNNEI. V lost 3 bases, J lost 1 base, and 12 bases lay in between. The CDR3 is 16 amino acids. The chain's CDR3 is CASSDGQGGNTGELFF. As DNA, the CDR3 is TGTGCCAGCAGTGATGGGCAGGGGGGGAACACCGGGGAGCTGTTTTTT. The full variable domain, completed using reference TRBV2 and TRBJ2-2, is EPEVTQTPSHQVTQMGQEVILRCVPISNHLYFYWYRQILGQKVEFLVSFYNNEISEKSEIFDDQFSVERPDGSNFTLKIRSTKLEDSAMYFCASSDGQGGNTGELFFGEGSRLTVL.

The chain recombines TRBV4-3 with TRBJ1-2; 10 nucleotides agree with TRBD1. J lost 3 bases, V lost 3 bases, and 10 bases had no gene match. This CDR3 is 17 amino acids long. Germline CDR1 is LGHNA and CDR2 is YSLEER. The CDR3 region has the DNA TGCGCCAGCAGCCAGGTACCCCGACAGGGGGCGGACTATGGCTACACCTTC. As protein: CASSQVPRQGADYGYTF.

The chain joins TRBV11-3 to TRBJ2-2; perhaps TRBD1 as D (5 bases). The V gene's germline CDR1 is SGHNT and CDR2 YENEEA. CDR3 size: 15 residues. V was clipped by 5 bases and J by 0 bases, with 10 bases between them. CDR3 sequence: CASSQGHPNTGELFF. The CDR3 DNA reads as TGTGCCAGCAGCCAAGGACACCCGAACACCGGGGAGCTGTTTTTT. Full variable domain (remainder filled in from reference TRBV11-3 and TRBJ2-2): EAGVVQSPRYKIIEKKQPVAFWCNPISGHNTLYWYLQNLGQGPELLIRYENEEAVDDSQLPKDRFSAERLKGVDSTLKIQPAELGDSAVYLCASSQGHPNTGELFFGEGSRLTVL.